Listed below are T cell receptor beta chains from one sample, sequenced in a study of control samples from healthy donors and cancer patients. Method: immunoSEQ multiplex PCR; TCRdb's copy keeps in-frame clones and lacks some. The sample carries 150,000 or so clones, about 93% recorded once. The sequenced material came from PBMCs. These receptor sequences come from a man aged 60-69 years with colorectal cancer. Both conserved end residues are part of each CDR3. Each record gives: D gene, J gene, clone size, V gene, CDR3 protein, CDR3 DNA. D genes are given only for firm matches. The size field is filled for only some rows; it gives once, few, many or a size class.

D gene: -
J gene: TRBJ2-4
clone size: -
V gene: TRBV6-1
CDR3 protein: CASSEVWGIQYF
CDR3 DNA: TGTGCCAGCAGTGAAGTCTGGGGCATTCAGTACTTC

D gene: -
J gene: TRBJ1-1
clone size: -
V gene: TRBV9
CDR3 protein: CASSAGGQLNTEAFF
CDR3 DNA: TGTGCCAGCAGCGCTGGGGGGCAATTGAACACTGAAGCTTTCTTT

D gene: TRBD2
J gene: TRBJ2-7
clone size: -
V gene: TRBV24-1
CDR3 protein: CATSGGGTYEQYF
CDR3 DNA: TGTGCCACCAGTGGCGGGGGGACCTACGAGCAGTACTTC

D gene: -
J gene: TRBJ2-5
clone size: -
V gene: TRBV6-5
CDR3 protein: CASSYGGQFETQYF
CDR3 DNA: TGTGCCAGCAGTTACGGAGGACAGTTCGAGACCCAGTACTTC

D gene: -
J gene: TRBJ1-6
clone size: once
V gene: TRBV2
CDR3 protein: CASSKDTGGDSPLHF
CDR3 DNA: TGTGCCAGCAGTAAAGACACGGGCGGGGATTCACCCCTCCACTTT

D gene: -
J gene: TRBJ2-7
clone size: -
V gene: TRBV7-2
CDR3 protein: CASSSGQGGVKEQYF
CDR3 DNA: TGTGCCAGCAGCTCAGGACAGGGAGGGGTAAAAGAGCAGTACTTC

D gene: -
J gene: TRBJ1-1
clone size: -
V gene: TRBV29-1
CDR3 protein: CSVRGTLGLNTEAFF
CDR3 DNA: TGCAGCGTTCGTGGAACCCTCGGTCTGAACACTGAAGCTTTCTTT

D gene: -
J gene: TRBJ1-6
clone size: -
V gene: TRBV19
CDR3 protein: CASRRPGGSVSPLHF
CDR3 DNA: TGTGCCAGTAGGAGGCCGGGCGGGTCTGTCTCACCCCTCCACTTT

D gene: TRBD1
J gene: TRBJ1-2
clone size: -
V gene: TRBV10-3
CDR3 protein: CAITRTGDYGYTF
CDR3 DNA: TGTGCCATCACCCGGACAGGGGACTATGGCTACACCTTC

D gene: -
J gene: TRBJ2-2
clone size: -
V gene: TRBV23-1
CDR3 protein: CASRTALGDTGELFF
CDR3 DNA: TGCGCCAGCAGGACAGCCCTCGGTGACACCGGGGAGCTGTTTTTT

D gene: TRBD1
J gene: TRBJ1-6
clone size: -
V gene: TRBV6-5
CDR3 protein: CASSYQDRGNSPLHF
CDR3 DNA: TGTGCCAGCAGTTACCAGGACAGGGGGAATTCACCCCTCCACTTT

D gene: -
J gene: TRBJ1-3
clone size: -
V gene: TRBV29-1
CDR3 protein: CSVEVLAGNTIYF
CDR3 DNA: TGCAGCGTTGAAGTTCTGGCGGGAAACACCATATATTTT

D gene: -
J gene: TRBJ2-7
clone size: -
V gene: TRBV10-2
CDR3 protein: CASGGRYEQYF
CDR3 DNA: TGCGCCAGTGGGGGGCGATACGAGCAGTACTTC

D gene: -
J gene: TRBJ1-1
clone size: -
V gene: TRBV7-6
CDR3 protein: CASSLGVAVNTEAFF
CDR3 DNA: TGTGCCAGCAGCTTAGGCGTGGCGGTGAACACTGAAGCTTTCTTT

D gene: -
J gene: TRBJ2-5
clone size: -
V gene: TRBV28
CDR3 protein: CASSFGQETQYF
CDR3 DNA: TGTGCCAGCAGTTTCGGTCAAGAGACCCAGTACTTC

D gene: TRBD2
J gene: TRBJ2-1
clone size: -
V gene: TRBV9
CDR3 protein: CASSSGTSGGRGNEQFF
CDR3 DNA: TGTGCCAGCAGCTCCGGGACTAGCGGGGGGCGGGGTAATGAGCAGTTCTTC

D gene: TRBD2
J gene: TRBJ2-7
clone size: -
V gene: TRBV5-3
CDR3 protein: CARRSETSGTYEQYF
CDR3 DNA: TGTGCCAGAAGGAGTGAGACTAGCGGCACCTACGAGCAGTACTTC

D gene: TRBD1
J gene: TRBJ1-5
clone size: once
V gene: TRBV19
CDR3 protein: CASIRQGAVQPQHF
CDR3 DNA: TGTGCCAGTATTCGGCAGGGGGCGGTTCAGCCCCAGCATTTT

D gene: -
J gene: TRBJ2-2
clone size: -
V gene: TRBV6-5
CDR3 protein: CASSYSGNDRVVFF
CDR3 DNA: TGTGCCAGCAGTTACTCGGGAAACGACCGCGTGGTGTTTTTT

D gene: -
J gene: TRBJ2-3
clone size: -
V gene: TRBV5-1
CDR3 protein: CASSLDSYHTDTQYF
CDR3 DNA: TGCGCCAGCAGCTTGGACAGTTACCACACAGATACGCAGTATTTT

D gene: TRBD2
J gene: TRBJ2-7
clone size: -
V gene: TRBV9
CDR3 protein: CASSVGLAGVHEQYF
CDR3 DNA: TGTGCCAGCAGCGTAGGCTTAGCGGGGGTCCACGAGCAGTACTTC

D gene: -
J gene: TRBJ1-2
clone size: -
V gene: TRBV4-1
CDR3 protein: CASSQDPGGASYGYTF
CDR3 DNA: TGCGCCAGCAGCCAAGATCCGGGGGGCGCCTCCTATGGCTACACCTTC

D gene: TRBD2
J gene: TRBJ2-1
clone size: -
V gene: TRBV2
CDR3 protein: CASSPYLAGGYNEQFF
CDR3 DNA: TGTGCCAGCAGTCCGTATCTAGCGGGGGGGTACAATGAGCAGTTCTTC

D gene: -
J gene: TRBJ2-2
clone size: -
V gene: TRBV7-8
CDR3 protein: CASSLHGTQGLTGELFF
CDR3 DNA: TGTGCCAGCAGCTTACATGGGACGCAGGGGTTGACCGGGGAGCTGTTTTTT

D gene: TRBD1
J gene: TRBJ1-6
clone size: once
V gene: TRBV18
CDR3 protein: CASSPRTGGDNSPLHF
CDR3 DNA: TGTGCCAGCTCACCACGAACAGGGGGTGATAATTCACCCCTCCACTTT

D gene: -
J gene: TRBJ1-2
clone size: -
V gene: TRBV7-9
CDR3 protein: CASSLVARAGYTF
CDR3 DNA: TGTGCCAGCAGCTTAGTGGCCAGGGCGGGCTACACCTTC

D gene: TRBD1
J gene: TRBJ2-7
clone size: -
V gene: TRBV10-3
CDR3 protein: CAINDAGQGRYEQYF
CDR3 DNA: TGTGCCATTAACGACGCGGGACAGGGGAGATACGAGCAGTACTTC

D gene: -
J gene: TRBJ1-1
clone size: -
V gene: TRBV30
CDR3 protein: CAWFGAREAFF
CDR3 DNA: TGTGCCTGGTTCGGGGCCCGTGAAGCTTTCTTT

D gene: -
J gene: TRBJ2-3
clone size: -
V gene: TRBV19
CDR3 protein: CASSIGRDRTWDTQYF
CDR3 DNA: TGTGCCAGTAGTATCGGGCGGGATCGCACATGGGATACGCAGTATTTT

D gene: -
J gene: TRBJ2-7
clone size: -
V gene: TRBV5-1
CDR3 protein: CASSRTDSYEQYF
CDR3 DNA: TGCGCCAGCAGCAGGACAGATTCCTACGAGCAGTACTTC

D gene: -
J gene: TRBJ1-1
clone size: -
V gene: TRBV5-1
CDR3 protein: CASSLNTEAFF
CDR3 DNA: TGCGCCAGCAGCTTGAACACTGAAGCTTTCTTT

D gene: -
J gene: TRBJ2-1
clone size: once
V gene: TRBV28
CDR3 protein: CASSPTRIGKYNEQFF
CDR3 DNA: TGTGCCAGCAGCCCAACCCGTATCGGAAAATACAATGAGCAGTTCTTC

D gene: TRBD1
J gene: TRBJ2-5
clone size: -
V gene: TRBV7-9
CDR3 protein: CASSTKDRAQETQYF
CDR3 DNA: TGTGCCAGCAGCACAAAAGACAGGGCTCAAGAGACCCAGTACTTC

D gene: -
J gene: TRBJ2-2
clone size: -
V gene: TRBV15
CDR3 protein: CATSSGGWDTGELFF
CDR3 DNA: TGTGCCACCAGCAGTGGGGGTTGGGACACCGGGGAGCTGTTTTTT

D gene: TRBD1
J gene: TRBJ2-5
clone size: -
V gene: TRBV24-1
CDR3 protein: CATSGATGAQETQYF
CDR3 DNA: TGTGCCACCAGTGGGGCGACAGGGGCTCAAGAGACCCAGTACTTC

D gene: TRBD2
J gene: TRBJ2-2
clone size: -
V gene: TRBV30
CDR3 protein: CAWSGTSGGSGELFF
CDR3 DNA: TGTGCCTGGAGTGGGACTAGCGGGGGGTCCGGGGAGCTGTTTTTT

D gene: TRBD1
J gene: TRBJ2-7
clone size: -
V gene: TRBV27
CDR3 protein: CASSASGQGAYEQYF
CDR3 DNA: TGTGCCAGCAGTGCCTCGGGACAGGGTGCCTACGAGCAGTACTTC

D gene: -
J gene: TRBJ1-1
clone size: -
V gene: TRBV2
CDR3 protein: CASRIRGRAEAFF
CDR3 DNA: TGTGCCAGCCGCATCAGGGGTCGGGCTGAAGCTTTCTTT

D gene: TRBD1
J gene: TRBJ2-3
clone size: -
V gene: TRBV4-3
CDR3 protein: CASSPGQGEGTQYF
CDR3 DNA: TGCGCCAGCAGCCCTGGACAGGGTGAGGGTACGCAGTATTTT

D gene: -
J gene: TRBJ2-5
clone size: -
V gene: TRBV7-6
CDR3 protein: CASSLRWETQYF
CDR3 DNA: TGTGCCAGCAGCTTACGGTGGGAGACCCAGTACTTC